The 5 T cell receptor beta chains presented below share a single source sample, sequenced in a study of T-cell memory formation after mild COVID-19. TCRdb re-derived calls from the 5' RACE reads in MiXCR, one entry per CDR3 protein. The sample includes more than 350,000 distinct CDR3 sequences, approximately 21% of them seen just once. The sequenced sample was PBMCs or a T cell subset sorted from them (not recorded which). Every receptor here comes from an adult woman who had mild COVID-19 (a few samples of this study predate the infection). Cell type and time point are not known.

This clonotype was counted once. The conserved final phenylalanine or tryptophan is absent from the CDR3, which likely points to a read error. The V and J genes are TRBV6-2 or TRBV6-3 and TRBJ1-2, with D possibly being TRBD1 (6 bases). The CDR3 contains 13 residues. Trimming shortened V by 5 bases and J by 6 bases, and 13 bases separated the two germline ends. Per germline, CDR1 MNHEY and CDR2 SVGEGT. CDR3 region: CASSRAGDHGYTL. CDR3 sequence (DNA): TGTGCCAGCAGTCGCGCAGGGGATCATGGCTACACCTTA.

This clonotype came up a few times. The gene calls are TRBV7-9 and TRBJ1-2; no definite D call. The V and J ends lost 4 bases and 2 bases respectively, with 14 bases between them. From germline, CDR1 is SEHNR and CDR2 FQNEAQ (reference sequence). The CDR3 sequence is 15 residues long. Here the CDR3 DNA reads TGTGCCAGCAGCTCGTCCCGAGGAGCGAACTATGGCTACACCTTC. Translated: CASSSSRGANYGYTF.

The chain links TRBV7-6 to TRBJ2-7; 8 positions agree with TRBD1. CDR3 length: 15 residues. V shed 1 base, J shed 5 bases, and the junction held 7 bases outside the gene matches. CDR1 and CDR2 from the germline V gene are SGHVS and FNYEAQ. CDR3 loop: CASSLESAGGHEQYF. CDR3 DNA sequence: TGTGCCAGCAGCTTAGAAAGTGCAGGGGGCCACGAGCAGTACTTC.

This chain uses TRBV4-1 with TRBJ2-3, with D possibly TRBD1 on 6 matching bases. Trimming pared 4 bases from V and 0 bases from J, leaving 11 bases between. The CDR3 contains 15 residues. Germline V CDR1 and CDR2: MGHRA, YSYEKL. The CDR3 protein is CASSPPGTSTDTQYF. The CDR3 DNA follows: TGCGCCAGCAGCCCGCCTGGGACAAGCACAGATACGCAGTATTTT.

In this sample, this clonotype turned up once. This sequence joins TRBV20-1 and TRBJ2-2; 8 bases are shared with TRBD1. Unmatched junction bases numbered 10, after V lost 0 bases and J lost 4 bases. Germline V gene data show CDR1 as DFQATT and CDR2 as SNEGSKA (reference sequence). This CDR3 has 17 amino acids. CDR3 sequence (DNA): TGCAGTGCTAGAGATGTTACCCGACAGGGGACCACCGGGGAGCTGTTTTTT. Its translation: CSARDVTRQGTTGELFF.